The 22 T cell receptor beta chains presented below share a single source sample, sequenced in a study of breast tumors, draining lymph nodes, adjacent tissues listed by TCRdb under 2016. The library was built by means of multiplex PCR. The instrument was an Illumina HiSeq 2000. The public reads were reprocessed in TCRdb via fastp at Q25 and MiXCR, keeping in-frame beta chains. Every distinct CDR3 protein forms one entry, paired with its most common genes and DNA. Counted in this sample were roughly 70,000 distinct CDR3 sequences; approximately 45% of them appeared once. In total, the top ten clones hold roughly 9.1% of the sample. Sample: breast tumor tissue. The source is a female donor with breast cancer. Some clones in this sample may be carry-over from other donors' samples.

This clonotype has a count of ten or more. The genes are TRBV14 and TRBJ2-5; D not certain. Germline CDR1 reads SGHDN; CDR2 reads FVKESK. CDR3 length: 15 residues. V lost 0 bases and J 4 bases, leaving 12 bases between the germline ends. CDR3 DNA: TGTGCCAGCAGCCAAGATCCGGCCGCCCGAGAGACCCAGTACTTC. Translated, it gives CASSQDPAARETQYF.

This clonotype showed up many times. The chain is built from TRBV24-1 and TRBJ2-7, with 7 bases fitting TRBD1. The CDR3 runs to 13 residues. Germline V gene sequence: CDR1 KGHDR, CDR2 SFDVKD. The junction had 2 bases not matched to a gene; V was cut back by 5 bases and J by 2 bases. For the CDR3, the DNA is TGTGCCACCAGTGGGGACAGTACCTACGAGCAGTACTTC. This gives the protein CATSGDSTYEQYF.

At least ten counts were recorded for this clonotype. The chain employs TRBV12-3 or TRBV12-4 and TRBJ1-2, with D maybe TRBD1 (6 bases). The CDR3 extends over 11 amino acids. Trimming pared 10 bases from V and 2 bases from J, leaving 8 bases between. This CDR3 reads CATGTNYGYTF. The DNA of the CDR3 is TGTGCCACCGGGACAAACTATGGCTACACCTTC.

The table lists this clonotype with many counts. This chain links TRBV6-4 with TRBJ2-1, with 9 bases aligning to TRBD2. The CDR3 is 16 amino acids. CDR1 MRHNA and CDR2 SNTAGT come from the germline V gene. The trim removed 0 bases at V and 4 bases at J, leaving 4 bases unmatched. The CDR3 DNA reads TGTGCCAGCAGTGACTCACGACTAGCGGATTACAATGAGCAGTTCTTC. Translating it yields CASSDSRLADYNEQFF.

Note on this clonotype: The limits of the CDR3 on the DNA are not certain, so only TCRdb's listed CDR3 is given. The chain carries TRBV9 and TRBJ1-2. Germline V gene data show CDR1 as SGDLS and CDR2 as YYNGEE. The CDR3 is made up of 21 amino acids, end residues included. CDR3 loop: CASSFYICSAGGAGKGYGYTF.

This clonotype was picked up many times. The chain joins TRBV4-2 to TRBJ1-3; unclear D gene. The germline V gene has CDR1 LGHNA and CDR2 YNFKEQ. The CDR3 is made up of 15 amino acids. V lost 0 bases and J 0 bases, leaving 6 bases between the germline ends. CDR3 sequence: CASSQEPVSGNTIYF. For the CDR3, the DNA is TGTGCCAGCAGCCAAGAACCTGTCTCTGGAAACACCATATATTTT.

The chain couples TRBV6-2 or TRBV6-3 to TRBJ2-5; TRBD2 matches 9 bases. The germline gives CDR1 MNHEY, CDR2 SVGEGT. Germline trimming cut 6 bases from V and 3 bases from J; bases unmatched to any gene: 11. The CDR3 is made up of 16 amino acids. CDR3 sequence reads: CASRRGGAMGEETQYF. The CDR3 DNA follows: TGTGCCAGCAGACGCGGGGGGGCCATGGGTGAAGAGACCCAGTACTTC.

Comment on this clonotype: A much larger clone lies a single base off, so this may be a read error. V gene TRBV6-6 combines with J gene TRBJ2-4; no clear D gene. This CDR3 comprises 13 residues. The ends were cut back, 5 bases at V and 7 bases at J, with 12 bases in the middle. CDR1 and CDR2 (germline): MNHNY, SVGAGI (reference sequence). CDR3 nucleotides: TGTGCCAGCAGTCAGCCCCCCGACAACATTCAGTACTTC. Its protein is CASSQPPDNIQYF.

The V call is TRBV30, the J call TRBJ1-1, with D unclear. The germline gives CDR1 GTSNPN, CDR2 SVGIG (reference sequence). This CDR3 has 11 amino acids. V dropped 6 bases and J dropped 6 bases, with 11 bases sitting between them. The CDR3 DNA sequence: TGTGCCTGCGTCGACTTCCCTGAAGCTTTCTTT. It translates to CACVDFPEAFF.

This sequence joins TRBV20-1 and TRBJ2-5, with 7 bases lining up with TRBD2. CDR1 and CDR2 (germline): DFQATT, SNEGSKA (reference sequence). CDR3 length equals 15 residues. V was clipped by 3 bases and J by 5 bases; unmatched bases: 12. The chain's CDR3 is CSARRGAIGGETQYF. The CDR3 DNA follows: TGCAGTGCTAGGCGTGGCGCTATCGGGGGGGAGACCCAGTACTTC.

This clonotype was seen repeatedly, ten times or more. DNA of the CDR3: TGTGCCACCAGTGCCTTACAGGCCCGGGACGAGCAGTACTTC. It encodes CATSALQARDEQYF. This chain uses TRBV15 with TRBJ2-7; tentative D call: TRBD1 (5 bases). Germline V gene lookup returns CDR1 LNHNV and CDR2 YYDKDF (reference sequence). This CDR3 has 14 residues. Trimming shortened V by 6 bases and J by 5 bases, and 17 bases separated the two germline ends.

On this clonotype: A much bigger clone sits one base away, suggesting this may be a read error. This chain connects TRBV5-6 to TRBJ1-1; D is unresolved. Germline V gene lookup returns CDR1 SGHDT and CDR2 YYEEEE. Trimming shortened V by 3 bases and J by 0 bases, and 12 bases separated the two germline ends. The CDR3 spans 15 residues. The CDR3 nucleotides read TGTGCCAGCAGCTCCCAGGACGGGGTGAACACTGAAGCTTTCTTT. This gives the protein CASSSQDGVNTEAFF.

This clonotype showed up many times. Given a much more abundant clone one base away, this may be a read error. The chain carries TRBV6-2 or TRBV6-3 and TRBJ2-3; D not resolved. V lost 5 bases and J 2 bases, leaving 11 bases between the germline ends. The CDR3 consists of 14 residues. Germline CDR1 is MNHEY and CDR2 is SVGEGT. The CDR3 DNA follows: TGTGCCAGCAGTCACTTGGGCACCACAGATACGCAGTATTTT. Translation: CASSHLGTTDTQYF.

This clonotype has just a few counts. The J gene is TRBJ1-1, the V gene TRBV30; D unresolved. The ends were cut back, 2 bases at V and 4 bases at J, with 8 bases in the middle. The CDR3 covers 12 residues. The V gene's germline CDR1 is GTSNPN and CDR2 SVGIG (reference sequence). CDR3 loop: CAWSKISTEAFF. CDR3 in DNA: TGTGCCTGGAGTAAGATTTCCACTGAAGCTTTCTTT.

This clonotype was counted at least ten times. The J gene is TRBJ1-5, the V gene TRBV20-1; TRBD1 aligns across 8 bases. CDR1 and CDR2 from the germline V gene are DFQATT and SNEGSKA (reference sequence). Trimming cost V 1 base and J 3 bases; bases outside gene matches: 5. The CDR3 contains 15 residues. The CDR3 is CSARAGTGNNQPQHF. In DNA, the CDR3 is TGCAGTGCTAGAGCCGGGACAGGAAACAATCAGCCCCAGCATTTT.

This clonotype occurred a few times. The chain carries TRBV18 and TRBJ1-4; D unclear. There are 15 residues in the CDR3. Trimming removed 1 base from V and 7 bases from J, with 13 bases in between. Germline V gene lookup returns CDR1 KGHSH and CDR2 LQKENI. The CDR3 is CASSPRGQNGEKLFF. The CDR3 DNA sequence: TGTGCCAGCTCACCACGAGGGCAGAATGGTGAAAAACTGTTTTTT.

The rearrangement links TRBV9 to TRBJ2-5; 9 nucleotides agree with TRBD1. The CDR3 is 15 amino acids. Germline V CDR1 and CDR2: SGDLS, YYNGEE. V lost 2 bases to trimming and J lost 6 bases; unmatched junction nucleotides: 8. This chain's CDR3 is CASSVEQGARQTQYF. The CDR3 DNA reads TGTGCCAGCAGCGTGGAACAGGGGGCTCGACAGACCCAGTACTTC.

In its sample, this clonotype ranks as medium-sized. The gene calls are TRBV7-9 and TRBJ1-6; 9 bases are shared with TRBD1. This CDR3 spans 15 amino acids. Losses at the gene ends were 4 bases for V and 6 bases for J; bases not matched to a gene: 4. Germline V CDR1 and CDR2: SEHNR, FQNEAQ (reference sequence). CDR3 sequence (DNA): TGTGCCAGCAGCTCCAGACAGGGGGTTAATTCACCCCTCCACTTT. Translating it yields CASSSRQGVNSPLHF. The full variable domain, with the rest looked up from reference TRBV7-9 and TRBJ1-6, is DTGVSQNPRHKITKRGQNVTFRCDPISEHNRLYWYRQTLGQGPEFLTYFQNEAQLEKSRLLSDRFSAERPKGSFSTLEIQRTEQGDSAMYLCASSSRQGVNSPLHFGNGTRLTVT.

This clonotype was counted ten times or more. This chain uses TRBV20-1 with TRBJ1-5, with 8 bases that match TRBD1. CDR3 length: 16 residues. The trim removed 1 base at V and 4 bases at J, leaving 9 bases unmatched. CDR1 is DFQATT and CDR2 is SNEGSKA in the germline V gene (reference sequence). The CDR3 DNA reads TGCAGTGCTAGAGCCTACATGACAGGGGTGAATCAGCCCCAGCATTTT. Protein sequence: CSARAYMTGVNQPQHF.

As regards this clonotype: It is unclear where the CDR3 begins or ends on the DNA, so no DNA is shown, and the CDR3 is as TCRdb lists it. The chain recombines TRBV5-1 with TRBJ1-1; whether TRBD1, the table's D call, matches the DNA was not checked. Germline CDR1 is SGHRS and CDR2 is YFSETQ. The CDR3 region is 15 residues in length, termini included. The CDR3 spells CASSLDWGRGTEASF.

This clonotype was recorded many times. V is TRBV9 and J is TRBJ1-6; D is undetermined. In germline, CDR1 is SGDLS, CDR2 YYNGEE. CDR3 size: 14 residues. The ends were cut back, 2 bases at V and 7 bases at J, with 10 bases in the middle. Here the CDR3 DNA reads TGTGCCAGCAGCGTCAATCCGGAGAATTCACCCCTCCACTTT. This codes for CASSVNPENSPLHF.

The V call is TRBV19, the J call TRBJ1-3; TRBD1 might be the D (5 bases). Trimming left V 3 bases short and J 4 bases short, with 10 bases between. This CDR3 contains 14 residues. Germline CDR1 LNHDA, CDR2 SQIVND (reference sequence). The CDR3 DNA reads TGTGCCAGTAGTATCCCAGGGTCCGGAAACACCATATATTTT. Translation gives CASSIPGSGNTIYF.